In its sample, the clone carrying this T cell receptor beta chain was seen many times. The data stem from a study of T cells in Graves' hyperthyroidism and ophthalmopathy. Amplification of TCR beta CDR3 regions was performed using RNA transcripts as template. Primed by the HTBI set, a first-round RT-PCR was run on the TCR CDR3. Each CDR3 protein gets one entry after TCRdb re-called the multiplex PCR reads with MiXCR. Of hundreds of thousands of distinct CDR3 sequences listed, approximately 14% are singletons. Deletions cut 5 bases from V and 14 bases from J, with 19 bases between. Germline values: CDR1 SGHTA, CDR2 FQGNSA. This CDR3 has 13 amino acids.

The receptor's source is a woman between 50 and 59 years old with Graves' ophthalmopathy. The specimen was blood. The chain joins TRBV7-2 to TRBJ2-1; unclear D gene. Here the CDR3 DNA reads TGTGCCAGCAGCCCGACGCCAGGACGGCCGGAGTTCTTC. Translated: CASSPTPGRPEFF. The whole variable domain, remainder taken from reference TRBV7-2 and TRBJ2-1, is GAGVSQSPSNKVTEKGKDVELRCDPISGHTALYWYRQSLGQGLEFLIYFQGNSAPDKSGLPSDRFSAERTGGSVSTLTIQRTQQEDSAVYLCASSPTPGRPEFFGPGTRLTVL.